This record looks at one T cell receptor beta chain sequence and its context. Its specificity is not known. Time point indicated: week 35, safety follow-up. A 20-mer mutant IDH1 peptide at 300 ug was injected subcutaneously with topical imiquimod. This entry is derived from a study of a mutant IDH1 vaccine in newly diagnosed glioma. Sequencing was performed with immunoSEQ multiplex PCR; in TCRdb, only in-frame clones are kept and a portion is missing. This table holds about 32,000 clones, more than 65% found once. CDR1 SGHRS and CDR2 YFSETQ come from the germline V gene. Trimming at V came to 0 bases and at J to 4 bases, leaving 4 bases not matched to a gene. The CDR3 covers 15 residues.

The origin of this receptor is a man aged 30-40 years with glioma. This chain joins TRBV5-1 and TRBJ1-1; 9 bases align to TRBD1. The specimen was PBMCs, collected from a glioma patient whose treatment included an IDH1 peptide vaccine. Here the CDR3 reads CASSLGQGGSTEAFF. The CDR3 nucleotides read TGCGCCAGCAGCTTGGGACAGGGGGGGAGCACTGAAGCTTTCTTT.